The clone carrying this T cell receptor beta chain was recorded at least ten times. The antigen remains unidentified. This sample is drawn from a study of response to subunit inactivated influenza vaccine. Study observations and caveats: It was the authors' suggestion that each seasonal influenza vaccination recruits few new T cells.

TCRdb ran MiXCR on the RT-PCR reads and lists one entry per CDR3 protein. The data hold more than 700,000 distinct CDR3 sequences, with 21% observed a single time. The sequences come from PBMCs from blood, collected 5 to 6 days after vaccination. This clonotype originated in a man in his fifties who received an inactivated influenza vaccine.

Here the CDR3 reads CSALAGGSTDTQYF. The CDR3 DNA reads TGCAGTGCCTTAGCGGGGGGCTCCACAGATACGCAGTATTTT. V usage is TRBV20-1 and J usage is TRBJ2-3, with 10 bases identical to TRBD2. Trimming took 6 bases from V and 2 from J; bases not matched to a gene: 5. Germline V gene sequence: CDR1 DFQATT, CDR2 SNEGSKA (reference sequence). There are 14 residues in the CDR3.